This T cell receptor (beta chain) came from a study of OX40 agonist ivuxolimab in advanced cancers. As for the study in general: Six ivuxolimab dose levels, 0.01 to 10 mg/kg, were given intravenously every 2 weeks. Enrollees could have had prior anti-PD-1, anti-PD-L1 or anti-CTLA-4 therapy, which about 42% had received.

This CDR3 region has 12 residues. In germline, CDR1 is SQVTM, CDR2 ANQGSEA. Trimming removed 2 bases at V and 4 bases at J, with 8 bases between. The table came from immunoSEQ multiplex PCR; TCRdb's copy has only in-frame clones and leaves some out. The repertoire holds over 85,000 clones, with 70% to 85% as singletons. Notes on the study in general: Low levels of normalized T-cell clonal expansion also appeared in some nonresponders. The average count of expanded clones was higher among CD8+ T cells than among CD4+.

Notes on this clone: The antigen is not known.

The sequence was collected from an adult with an advanced solid tumor such as melanoma, head and neck, liver or kidney cancer. V gene TRBV29-1 combines with J gene TRBJ2-5; D unclear. This specimen was CD4+ or CD8+ T cells sorted from blood, taken in a trial of the OX40 agonist ivuxolimab. The CDR3 region is CSVETRLETQYF. The CDR3 region has the DNA TGCAGCGTTGAAACACGGCTAGAGACCCAGTACTTC.